Shown below are 20 T cell receptor beta chains from a single sample sequenced in a study of T cell repertoires in cytomegalovirus infection. No antigen is known for these receptors. TCRdb re-derived calls from the reads in MiXCR, one entry per CDR3 protein. In the table there are nearly 700,000 distinct CDR3 sequences, around 35% of which are singletons. The sequenced sample was cultured PBMCs, obtained from culture after CMV antigen stimulation. The receptor set was obtained from a human donor in good health (CMV status not recorded). Some clones in this sample may be carry-over from other donors' samples.

The rearrangement links TRBV20-1 to TRBJ2-1; 9 bases line up with TRBD2. This CDR3 contains 17 residues. CDR1 and CDR2 from the germline V gene are DFQATT and SNEGSKA (reference sequence). V lost 4 bases and J lost 4; bases outside the gene matches: 14. The CDR3: CSAKRASGVARYNEQFF. The CDR3 nucleotides are TGCAGTGCTAAGCGGGCTAGCGGGGTGGCCCGATACAATGAGCAGTTCTTC.

The chain is built from TRBV6-1 and TRBJ1-2; D ambiguous. In germline, CDR1 is MNHNS, CDR2 SASEGT. Trimming took off 5 bases at V and 0 bases at J, with 13 bases between the two ends. CDR3 length: 15 amino acids. CDR3 in DNA: TGTGCCAGCAGTCAAATGGTCGATACTAACTATGGCTACACCTTC. Its protein is CASSQMVDTNYGYTF.

This clonotype came up a few times. V and J are TRBV19 and TRBJ2-1; TRBD2 matches 8 bases. Germline lookup yields CDR1 LNHDA and CDR2 SQIVND (reference sequence). Trimming took 5 bases from V and 7 from J; bases not matched to a gene: 16. This CDR3 is built from 17 residues. DNA of the CDR3: TGTGCCAGTAGTCTTTCCCTCCTAGCGGGTAAGGCGAATGAGCAGTTCTTC. It specifies CASSLSLLAGKANEQFF.

This clonotype was seen a handful of times. This chain uses TRBV12-5 with TRBJ1-1, with 9 bases lining up with TRBD1. This CDR3 has 13 amino acids. The germline V gene encodes CDR1 LGHNT and CDR2 FRNRAP. V shed 1 base, J shed 11 bases, and the junction held 5 bases outside the gene matches. The CDR3 nucleotides read TGTGCTAGTGGTTTGGAATACGGGACAGGGGCTTTCTTT. As protein: CASGLEYGTGAFF.

This clonotype was observed many times. DNA of the CDR3: TGTGCCAGCAGCCCCGAAACAGGCCAATCCTACGAGCAGTACTTC. Translated: CASSPETGQSYEQYF. V and J are TRBV7-2 and TRBJ2-7; a possible D gene is TRBD1 (5 bases). Looked up from germline, CDR1 is SGHTA and CDR2 is FQGNSA. This CDR3 contains 15 residues. The V end lost 5 bases, the J end lost 1 base, and 15 bases lay between the germline ends.

This clonotype was observed a handful of times. V usage is TRBV19 and J usage is TRBJ1-4; TRBD1 might be the D (5 bases). The germline V gene encodes CDR1 LNHDA and CDR2 SQIVND (reference sequence). CDR3 length: 15 residues. Between the trimmed V and J ends, which lost 3 bases and 0 bases, there was a span of 8 bases. CDR3 sequence: CASSIGATTNEKLFF. CDR3 coding DNA: TGTGCCAGTAGTATTGGGGCAACAACTAATGAAAAACTGTTTTTT.

J is TRBJ2-1 and V is TRBV6-2 or TRBV6-3; 7 bases are a match to TRBD2. The V segment lost 2 bases and the J segment 7 bases; nucleotides outside the gene matches: 14. This CDR3 spans 17 amino acids. Germline V gene sequence: CDR1 MNHEY, CDR2 SVGEGT. CDR3 sequence reads: CASSYIGDYLRANEQFF. CDR3 DNA sequence: TGTGCCAGCAGTTACATAGGGGACTACCTCAGGGCGAATGAGCAGTTCTTC.

The chain has TRBV20-1 and TRBJ1-6, with 7 nucleotides matching TRBD1. The CDR3 is 13 amino acids. Germline lookup yields CDR1 DFQATT and CDR2 SNEGSKA (reference sequence). V trimming: 4 bases; J trimming: 8 bases; junction bases outside the gene matches: 5. The CDR3 spells CSATPTGDSPLHF. The CDR3 region has the DNA TGCAGTGCTACCCCAACAGGGGATTCACCCCTCCACTTT.

This chain links TRBV11-2 with TRBJ2-7, with 11 bases fitting TRBD2. From germline, CDR1 is SGHAT and CDR2 FQNNGV. V shed 5 bases and J 2 bases; nucleotides not matched to a gene: 8. This CDR3 contains 16 residues. Written as DNA, the CDR3 is TGTGCCAGCAGCCCAAGGACTAGCGGGTTAGCCTACGAGCAGTACTTC. Translation gives CASSPRTSGLAYEQYF.

The chain joins TRBV4-2 to TRBJ2-5; 9 bases fit TRBD2. The CDR3 length is 15 residues. Unmatched junction bases numbered 6, after V lost 2 bases and J lost 5 bases. Germline V gene lookup returns CDR1 LGHNA and CDR2 YNFKEQ. The CDR3 sequence: CASSQRSGGLETQYF. CDR3 sequence (DNA): TGTGCCAGCAGCCAACGGAGCGGGGGGCTCGAGACCCAGTACTTC.

The chain joins TRBV27 to TRBJ1-5; D may be TRBD1 (6 bases). CDR3 length: 13 amino acids. The V gene lost 6 bases and the J gene lost 9 bases, with 15 bases spanning the gap. The germline V gene encodes CDR1 MNHEY and CDR2 SMNVEV (reference sequence). CDR3 sequence: CASRGGHQMPQHF. Written as DNA, the CDR3 is TGTGCCAGCAGGGGGGGACACCAGATGCCCCAGCATTTT.

A few counts support this clonotype. The rearrangement uses TRBV7-9 and TRBJ1-2; tentatively, D is TRBD1 (6 bases). The CDR3 runs 13 residues. Germline assignment: CDR1 SEHNR and CDR2 FQNEAQ (reference sequence). The CDR3 here is CATMRTDNYGYTF. CDR3 nucleotide sequence: TGTGCAACAATGAGGACAGACAACTATGGCTACACCTTC.

The J gene is TRBJ1-1, the V gene TRBV7-9; D possibly corresponds to TRBD1 (5 bases). CDR1 is SEHNR, CDR2 FQNEAQ, per germline (reference sequence). Trimming removed 5 bases from V and 6 bases from J, with 16 bases in between. The CDR3 has 14 amino acids. The CDR3 loop is CASSPAGGGPEAFF. CDR3 bases: TGTGCCAGCAGCCCCGCCGGGGGGGGACCTGAAGCTTTCTTT.

The rearrangement links TRBV7-8 to TRBJ2-3; no firm D call. CDR1 is SGHVS and CDR2 is FQNEAQ in the germline V gene. The CDR3 length is 18 residues. V lost 1 base to trimming and J lost 4 bases, with 21 bases between them. The CDR3 spells CASSLGLRRKHRADTQYF. As DNA, the CDR3 is TGTGCCAGCAGCTTAGGTTTGAGGCGGAAACACCGGGCAGATACGCAGTATTTT.

The CDR3 DNA reads TGCAGTGCTAGGGCCCAGGGGGGAAACTATGGCTACACCTTC. It encodes CSARAQGGNYGYTF. V gene TRBV20-1 combines with J gene TRBJ1-2, with 7 bases fitting TRBD1. The trim removed 3 bases at V and 2 bases at J, leaving 6 bases unmatched. The CDR3 sequence is 14 residues long. Germline V gene lookup returns CDR1 DFQATT and CDR2 SNEGSKA (reference sequence).

The chain uses TRBV27 and TRBJ1-2; TRBD1 matches at 7 bases. V lost 6 bases, J lost 8 bases, and 9 bases stayed unmatched. From germline, CDR1 is MNHEY and CDR2 SMNVEV (reference sequence). There are 13 residues in the CDR3. DNA for the CDR3: TGTGCCAGCAGCATCAGACAGGGTCTGGGCTACACCTTC. Residues: CASSIRQGLGYTF.

The chain combines TRBV7-9 with TRBJ2-6, with D tentatively TRBD1 (5 bases). This CDR3 contains 13 residues. The V gene's germline CDR1 is SEHNR and CDR2 FQNEAQ (reference sequence). Trimming removed 4 bases from V and 9 bases from J, with 10 bases in between. The DNA for the CDR3 is TGTGCCAGCAGCTCGGACAAGAACAACGTCCTGACTTTC. This codes for CASSSDKNNVLTF. Using reference TRBV7-9 and TRBJ2-6 for the parts outside the CDR3, the full variable domain is DTGVSQNPRHKITKRGQNVTFRCDPISEHNRLYWYRQTLGQGPEFLTYFQNEAQLEKSRLLSDRFSAERPKGSFSTLEIQRTEQGDSAMYLCASSSDKNNVLTFGAGSRLTVL.

V is TRBV10-3 and J is TRBJ2-3; D is unresolved. CDR1 ENHRY and CDR2 SYGVKD come from the germline V gene. Trimming pared 0 bases from V and 6 bases from J, leaving 13 bases between. The CDR3 extends over 15 amino acids. The CDR3 DNA follows: TGTGCCATCAGTGAGTCCAGCAAGTTCGCGGATACGCAGTATTTT. Protein sequence: CAISESSKFADTQYF.

The chain is built from TRBV18 and TRBJ2-1; D not certain. V was shortened by 2 bases and J by 2 bases, with 7 bases between the two germline ends. The CDR3 runs to 14 residues. Germline loops: CDR1 KGHSH, CDR2 LQKENI. The CDR3 sequence is CASSPDLAYNEQFF. The CDR3 DNA follows: TGTGCCAGCTCACCAGACTTGGCCTACAATGAGCAGTTCTTC.

The rearrangement links TRBV24-1 to TRBJ2-3; D ambiguous. Germline-derived CDR1 and CDR2 are KGHDR and SFDVKD. This CDR3 region has 13 residues. The V and J ends lost 4 bases and 7 bases respectively, with 11 bases between them. The CDR3 is CATSDQEDNTQYF. CDR3 in DNA: TGTGCCACCAGTGACCAGGAAGACAATACGCAGTATTTT.